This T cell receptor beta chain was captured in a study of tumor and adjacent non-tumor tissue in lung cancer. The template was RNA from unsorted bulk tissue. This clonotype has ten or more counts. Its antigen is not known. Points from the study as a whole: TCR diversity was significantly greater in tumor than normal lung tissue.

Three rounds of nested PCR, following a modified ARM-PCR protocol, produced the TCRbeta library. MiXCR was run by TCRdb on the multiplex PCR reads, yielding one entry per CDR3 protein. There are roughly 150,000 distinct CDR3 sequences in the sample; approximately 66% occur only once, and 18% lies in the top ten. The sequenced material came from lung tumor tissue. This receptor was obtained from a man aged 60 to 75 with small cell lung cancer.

As DNA, the CDR3 is TGTGCCAGCAGTGCCCGACTAGATTCCGAGCAGTACTTC. Translating gives CASSARLDSEQYF. The chain is built from TRBV6-1 and TRBJ2-7, with D possibly being TRBD2 (6 bases). This CDR3 region has 13 residues. CDR1 is MNHNS, CDR2 SASEGT, per germline. Trimming shortened V by 4 bases and J by 6 bases, and 13 bases separated the two germline ends.